What follows are 21 T cell receptor beta chains derived from one specimen sequenced in a study of CD8+CD57+ T cells in acquired aplastic anemia. The template for TCR beta VDJ and CDR3 sequence profiling was genomic DNA. Each CDR3 protein gets one entry after TCRdb re-called the reads with MiXCR. The data hold about 180,000 distinct CDR3 sequences, with around 60% observed a single time. Patients chosen for sequencing had CD8+CD57+ cells that had expanded, as shown by flow cytometry. The sample was sorted CD4+, CD8+, or CD8+CD57+ T cells (not recorded which) from PBMCs. The receptors come from a human donor with aplastic anemia.

The V call is TRBV29-1, the J call TRBJ1-1; D is possibly TRBD1 (5 bases). The CDR3 runs to 12 residues. Germline V gene data show CDR1 as SQVTM and CDR2 as ANQGSEA. V lost 1 base to trimming and J lost 8 bases, with 11 bases between them. CDR3 in amino acids: CSVEVGAGEAFF. DNA of the CDR3: TGCAGCGTTGAAGTAGGGGCAGGGGAAGCTTTCTTT.

V usage is TRBV7-3 and J usage is TRBJ2-1; 8 bases match TRBD2. CDR1 is SGHTA, CDR2 FQGTGA, per germline. This CDR3 region has 14 residues. Trimming removed 5 bases from V and 6 bases from J; junction bases left unmatched: 6. This CDR3 reads CASSVESGGNEQFF. The CDR3 nucleotides are TGTGCCAGCAGCGTAGAAAGCGGGGGCAATGAGCAGTTCTTC.

The rearrangement links TRBV5-6 to TRBJ2-7, with D maybe TRBD1 (7 bases). The CDR3 totals 16 residues. Germline CDR1 reads SGHDT; CDR2 reads YYEEEE. V gave up 4 bases and J gave up 1 base, with 18 bases separating them. The CDR3 bases are TGTGCCAGCAGCCTTAGCGGACAGGTGCCATCCTACGAGCAGTACTTC. It is translated as CASSLSGQVPSYEQYF.

This clonotype was seen many times. The genes are TRBV9 and TRBJ2-2; D is uncertain. Germline V gene lookup returns CDR1 SGDLS and CDR2 YYNGEE. This CDR3 has 12 residues. V was cut by 2 bases and J by 4 bases, with 3 bases left in between. In DNA form, the CDR3 reads TGTGCCAGCAGCGTCGGCACCGGGGAGCTGTTTTTT. It codes for CASSVGTGELFF.

This clonotype was observed a handful of times. The gene calls are TRBV7-3 and TRBJ2-7; weak D call: TRBD1 (5 bases). This CDR3 region has 15 residues. The V and J ends lost 2 bases and 4 bases respectively, with 15 bases between them. Germline V gene lookup returns CDR1 SGHTA and CDR2 FQGTGA. This CDR3 is CASSLSYGQGYEQYF. Here the CDR3 DNA reads TGTGCCAGCAGCTTATCATACGGGCAGGGTTACGAGCAGTACTTC.

V usage is TRBV7-3 and J usage is TRBJ1-6; no clear D. The CDR3 has 15 residues. With 5 bases removed from V and 7 bases from J, the gap between germline ends came to 15 bases. Germline V gene data show CDR1 as SGHTA and CDR2 as FQGTGA. The CDR3 region has the DNA TGTGCCAGCAGCCCAGAGGTATCGGGGAATTCACCCCTCCACTTT. This sequence encodes CASSPEVSGNSPLHF.

This clonotype was recorded many times. The chain joins TRBV19 to TRBJ2-1; tentatively, D is TRBD2 (6 bases). V was clipped by 6 bases and J by 10 bases, with 19 bases between them. The CDR3 length is 14 residues. CDR1 LNHDA and CDR2 SQIVND come from the germline V gene (reference sequence). CDR3 region: CASRYSFGGMEQFF. The CDR3 DNA sequence: TGTGCCAGTAGATATTCTTTCGGGGGTATGGAGCAGTTCTTC.

This clonotype showed up just once. The conserved phenylalanine or tryptophan is not found at the CDR3 terminus, so this likely reflects a read error. It is unclear where the CDR3 begins or ends on the DNA, so no DNA is shown, and the CDR3 is as TCRdb lists it. The rearrangement joins TRBV9 to TRBJ2-6; the table gives TRBD2 as D, unverified against the DNA. The CDR3 sequence runs 10 residues, both termini included. Germline-derived CDR1 and CDR2 are SGDLS and YYNGEE. This CDR3 reads CASTQIGLGP.

The CDR3 DNA is TGTGCCAGCAAGTTTGGGGAGAACACTGAAGCTTTCTTT. Its protein product is CASKFGENTEAFF. This chain uses TRBV2 with TRBJ1-1; D is uncertain. V was pared by 7 bases and J by 1 base, with 10 bases between. This CDR3 has 13 amino acids. The germline V gene encodes CDR1 SNHLY and CDR2 FYNNEI. The full variable domain, with the rest looked up from reference TRBV2 and TRBJ1-1, is EPEVTQTPSHQVTQMGQEVILRCVPISNHLYFYWYRQILGQKVEFLVSFYNNEISEKSEIFDDQFSVERPDGSNFTLKIRSTKLEDSAMYFCASKFGENTEAFFGQGTRLTVV.

This clonotype was recorded many times. The chain employs TRBV6-1 and TRBJ2-1, with D hard to call. This CDR3 contains 11 residues. CDR1 and CDR2 from the germline V gene are MNHNS and SASEGT. The germline V and J ends were trimmed by 3 bases and 7 bases, with 4 bases remaining between them. This CDR3 reads CASSDGNEQFF. The CDR3 DNA is TGTGCCAGCAGTGATGGGAATGAGCAGTTCTTC.

This clonotype was picked up many times. The chain combines TRBV6-1 with TRBJ1-5; D is unresolved. Per germline, CDR1 MNHNS and CDR2 SASEGT. This CDR3 spans 11 amino acids. V gave up 0 bases and J gave up 11 bases, with 5 bases separating them. The CDR3 reads CASSEAVAQHF. In DNA, the CDR3 is TGTGCCAGCAGTGAAGCCGTGGCCCAGCATTTT.

The rearrangement joins TRBV7-8 to TRBJ2-5; tentatively, D is TRBD1 (8 bases). The V gene's germline CDR1 is SGHVS and CDR2 FQNEAQ. CDR3 length: 16 amino acids. With 5 bases removed from V and 3 bases from J, the gap between germline ends came to 19 bases. The CDR3 sequence is CASSVLQGGTKETQYF. DNA for the CDR3: TGTGCCAGCAGCGTACTACAGGGGGGGACTAAAGAGACCCAGTACTTC.

Ten or more counts support this clonotype. The chain recombines TRBV11-2 with TRBJ1-5; a possible D gene is TRBD1 (6 bases). CDR1 is SGHAT and CDR2 is FQNNGV in the germline V gene. Trimming stripped 1 base from V and 6 bases from J, with 16 bases between. This CDR3 spans 16 amino acids. The CDR3 sequence: CASSLGGGADGQPQHF. Here the CDR3 DNA reads TGTGCCAGCAGCTTAGGGGGGGGGGCGGATGGTCAGCCCCAGCATTTT.

This clonotype was detected many times. The rearrangement uses TRBV6-4 and TRBJ2-1, with 8 positions matching TRBD2. Germline CDR1 MRHNA, CDR2 SNTAGT. This CDR3 region has 15 residues. V lost 3 bases to trimming and J lost 7 bases; unmatched junction nucleotides: 8. The CDR3 region has the DNA TGTGCCAGCAGTGAGCTGAGCGGGGGCTGGAATGAGCAGTTCTTC. Protein: CASSELSGGWNEQFF.

The table lists this clonotype with many counts. V and J are TRBV9 and TRBJ1-6; D uncertain. This CDR3 has 13 residues. Germline assignment: CDR1 SGDLS and CDR2 YYNGEE. V was trimmed by 4 bases and J by 7 bases, leaving 9 bases between them. The CDR3 is CASSPEINSPLHF. Here the CDR3 DNA reads TGTGCCAGCAGCCCGGAAATCAATTCACCCCTCCACTTT.

The V call is TRBV10-1, the J call TRBJ1-1; D remains ambiguous. Trimming shortened V by 3 bases and J by 1 base, and 6 bases separated the two germline ends. Germline CDR1 and CDR2: WNHNN and SYGVQD (reference sequence). This CDR3 contains 13 residues. In DNA, the CDR3 is TGCGCCAGCAGTGAATCCGCGAACACTGAAGCTTTCTTT. It specifies CASSESANTEAFF.

The V call is TRBV9, the J call TRBJ1-4; D might be TRBD1 (5 bases). Trimming cost V 3 bases and J 4 bases, with 16 bases left between them. The germline CDR1 and CDR2 sequences are SGDLS and YYNGEE. CDR3 length: 16 residues. In DNA form, the CDR3 reads TGTGCCAGCAGCGGAAGACAGAATAGCAATAATGAAAAACTGTTTTTT. Amino acid sequence: CASSGRQNSNNEKLFF. Full variable domain (remainder filled in from reference TRBV9 and TRBJ1-4): DSGVTQTPKHLITATGQRVTLRCSPRSGDLSVYWYQQSLDQGLQFLIQYYNGEERAKGNILERFSAQQFPDLHSELNLSSLELGDSALYFCASSGRQNSNNEKLFFGSGTQLSVL.

On this clonotype: One junction end disagrees with the germline gene, perhaps due to a read error. The V and J genes are TRBV20-1 and TRBJ2-7; D not resolved. CDR3 size: 12 residues. The germline V gene has CDR1 DFQATT and CDR2 SNEGSKA (reference sequence). The CDR3 DNA sequence: TGCAGTGCTAGAGATCGGAGCTACGGGCAGTACTTC. It translates to CSARDRSYGQYF.

The gene calls are TRBV29-1 and TRBJ1-5; perhaps TRBD1 as D (5 bases). This CDR3 is 13 amino acids long. The V gene's germline CDR1 is SQVTM and CDR2 ANQGSEA. Deletions cut 1 base from V and 10 bases from J, with 14 bases between. CDR3 sequence reads: CSVEGEGEGPQHF. CDR3 DNA: TGCAGCGTTGAAGGAGAAGGGGAGGGACCCCAGCATTTT. Together with reference TRBV29-1 and TRBJ1-5, the CDR3 gives the full variable domain: SAVISQKPSRDICQRGTSLTIQCQVDSQVTMMFWYRQQPGQSLTLIATANQGSEATYESGFVIDKFPISRPNLTFSTLTVSNMSPEDSSIYLCSVEGEGEGPQHFGDGTRLSIL.

This clonotype was seen once. The CDR3 loop is CASRSPPGDNEQFF. CDR3 DNA sequence: TGTGCCAGTAGATCGCCACCAGGAGACAATGAGCAGTTCTTC. The gene calls are TRBV19 and TRBJ2-1; no clear D. CDR1 is LNHDA and CDR2 is SQIVND in the germline V gene (reference sequence). This CDR3 is 14 amino acids long. V shed 6 bases and J shed 5 bases, with 14 bases lying between them.

The rearrangement joins TRBV9 to TRBJ1-4; D unclear. The CDR3 consists of 13 residues. Germline CDR1 reads SGDLS; CDR2 reads YYNGEE. Deletions cut 0 bases from V and 12 bases from J, with 12 bases between. This chain's CDR3 is CASSVAKGTELFF. In DNA form, the CDR3 reads TGTGCCAGCAGCGTAGCGAAGGGAACAGAACTGTTTTTT.